The text below deals with one T cell receptor beta chain. This record belongs to a study of blood T cell repertoires in COVID-19. Whole-study context: The United States, Italy and Spain supplied acute and convalescent COVID-19 samples. In each case, the material was cDNA or gDNA derived from T cells, B-cell-depleted T cells, or PBMCs.

V shed 6 bases, J shed 5 bases, and the junction held 8 bases outside the gene matches. The CDR3 is 14 residues long. Germline CDR1 reads WSHSY; CDR2 reads SAAADI. In the authors' workflow: Nucleated cell number was recorded as an estimate derived from reference gene primer amplification. Sequencing was performed with immunoSEQ multiplex PCR; in TCRdb, only in-frame clones are kept and a portion is missing. That table is the source of V, J and clone size, and D and trimming were worked out from the DNA. Among about 38,000 clones listed, over 80% were seen once. The sample taken for sequencing was peripheral blood. This clonotype was sampled from a man between 45 and 60 years old with active COVID-19. The chain recombines TRBV10-2 with TRBJ2-5; TRBD2 aligns across 8 bases. The DNA of the CDR3 is TGCGCCAGCAGGAGCGGGGGCGGACGGGAGACCCAGTACTTC. It encodes CASRSGGGRETQYF.